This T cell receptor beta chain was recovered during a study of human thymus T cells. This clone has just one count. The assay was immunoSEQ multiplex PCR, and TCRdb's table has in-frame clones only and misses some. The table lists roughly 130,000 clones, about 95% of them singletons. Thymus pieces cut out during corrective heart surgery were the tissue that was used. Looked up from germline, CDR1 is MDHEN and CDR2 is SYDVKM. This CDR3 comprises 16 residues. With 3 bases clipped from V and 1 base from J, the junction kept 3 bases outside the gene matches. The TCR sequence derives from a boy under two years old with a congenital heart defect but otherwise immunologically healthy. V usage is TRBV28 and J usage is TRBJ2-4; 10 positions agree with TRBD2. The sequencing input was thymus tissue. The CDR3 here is CASSFTSGKAKNIQYF. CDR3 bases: TGTGCCAGCAGTTTTACTAGCGGGAAGGCCAAAAACATTCAGTACTTC.